The rows below give T cell receptor beta chains drawn from one sample of a study of CD8 T cells in ankylosing spondylitis. From the 5' RACE reads, TCRdb called clonotypes with MiXCR, one entry per CDR3 protein. Here the sample spans 350,000 or so distinct CDR3 sequences, approximately 10% being singletons. Sequenced input: blood, either unsorted or a sorted T cell fraction (not recorded which). The source of these receptors is a female donor with ankylosing spondylitis or in good health (not recorded which). Both conserved end residues are part of each CDR3. The order of the fields is clone size, V gene, D gene, J gene, CDR3 protein, CDR3 DNA. A D gene is named only where the DNA matches it firmly. Some rows mark clone size as missing; the rest say once, few, many or name a class of expanded clone.

clone_size: many; v_call: TRBV5-5; d_call: TRBD1; j_call: TRBJ2-5; cdr3_aa: CASSRQTGSQETQYF; cdr3_nt: TGTGCCAGCAGCCGCCAGACAGGGTCCCAAGAGACCCAGTACTTC
clone_size: NA; v_call: TRBV5-1; d_call: TRBD1; j_call: TRBJ2-5; cdr3_aa: CASSSGTGSETQYF; cdr3_nt: TGCGCCAGCAGTTCCGGGACAGGGAGTGAGACCCAGTACTTC
clone_size: few; v_call: TRBV15; d_call: NA; j_call: TRBJ2-3; cdr3_aa: CATSREQQPTSTDTQYF; cdr3_nt: TGTGCCACCAGCAGAGAACAGCAACCCACTAGCACAGATACGCAGTATTTT
clone_size: many; v_call: TRBV5-1; d_call: NA; j_call: TRBJ1-1; cdr3_aa: CASSLDSEAFF; cdr3_nt: TGTGCCAGCAGCTTGGATTCTGAAGCTTTCTTT
clone_size: many; v_call: TRBV3-1; d_call: NA; j_call: TRBJ1-1; cdr3_aa: CASSQWGRMDTEAFF; cdr3_nt: TGTGCCAGCAGCCAGTGGGGGCGCATGGACACTGAAGCTTTCTTT
clone_size: NA; v_call: TRBV20-1; d_call: NA; j_call: TRBJ2-1; cdr3_aa: CSAREALNEQFF; cdr3_nt: TGCAGTGCTAGGGAAGCTTTAAATGAGCAGTTCTTC
clone_size: few; v_call: TRBV7-9; d_call: TRBD2; j_call: TRBJ2-3; cdr3_aa: CASRAGTRVTDTQYF; cdr3_nt: TGTGCCAGCAGGGCCGGGACTAGGGTCACAGATACGCAGTATTTT
clone_size: many; v_call: TRBV7-2; d_call: NA; j_call: TRBJ1-2; cdr3_aa: CASSLSGADGYTF; cdr3_nt: TGTGCCAGCAGCTTAAGTGGGGCGGACGGCTACACCTTC
clone_size: once; v_call: TRBV30; d_call: NA; j_call: TRBJ1-1; cdr3_aa: CAWKVVGLNTEAFF; cdr3_nt: TGTGCCTGGAAGGTGGTGGGTTTGAACACTGAAGCTTTCTTT
clone_size: many; v_call: TRBV20-1; d_call: NA; j_call: TRBJ1-5; cdr3_aa: CSALGPTGSNQPQHF; cdr3_nt: TGCAGTGCCCTCGGCCCGACTGGGAGCAATCAGCCCCAGCATTTT
clone_size: NA; v_call: TRBV7-9; d_call: NA; j_call: TRBJ2-7; cdr3_aa: CASSLALGRIGNSEQYF; cdr3_nt: TGTGCCAGCAGCTTAGCACTAGGACGAATTGGGAATTCTGAGCAGTACTTC
clone_size: many; v_call: TRBV6-1; d_call: NA; j_call: TRBJ1-2; cdr3_aa: CASGRGSDYGYTF; cdr3_nt: TGTGCCAGCGGGAGGGGAAGCGACTATGGCTACACCTTC
clone_size: many; v_call: TRBV29-1; d_call: NA; j_call: TRBJ2-7; cdr3_aa: CSVLTSYEQYF; cdr3_nt: TGCAGCGTTTTGACCTCCTACGAGCAGTACTTC
clone_size: many; v_call: TRBV5-1; d_call: NA; j_call: TRBJ2-3; cdr3_aa: CASSSGQISTDTQYF; cdr3_nt: TGCGCCAGCAGCTCCGGACAGATTAGCACAGATACGCAGTATTTT
clone_size: many; v_call: TRBV9; d_call: NA; j_call: TRBJ1-1; cdr3_aa: CASSPRSEGLEAFF; cdr3_nt: TGTGCCAGCAGCCCCCGCTCGGAGGGCCTTGAAGCTTTCTTT
clone_size: many; v_call: TRBV5-1; d_call: NA; j_call: TRBJ2-1; cdr3_aa: CASSSGGGTYNEQFF; cdr3_nt: TGCGCCAGCAGCTCAGGGGGGGGAACTTACAATGAGCAGTTCTTC
clone_size: few; v_call: TRBV15; d_call: NA; j_call: TRBJ2-1; cdr3_aa: CATSTLGVVLDNEQFF; cdr3_nt: TGTGCCACCAGTACCCTTGGGGTAGTACTCGACAATGAGCAGTTCTTC
clone_size: once; v_call: TRBV7-9; d_call: NA; j_call: TRBJ1-6; cdr3_aa: CASSSRERYSSPLHF; cdr3_nt: TGTGCCAGCAGCTCCCGGGAGAGATATAGTTCACCCCTCCACTTT
clone_size: few; v_call: TRBV7-2; d_call: NA; j_call: TRBJ1-1; cdr3_aa: CASSQPTGATEAFF; cdr3_nt: TGTGCCAGCAGCCAGCCGACCGGCGCCACTGAAGCTTTCTTT
clone_size: many; v_call: TRBV25-1; d_call: TRBD2; j_call: TRBJ2-5; cdr3_aa: CASSEQAGQETQYF; cdr3_nt: TGTGCCAGCAGTGAACAAGCGGGACAAGAGACCCAGTACTTC
clone_size: few; v_call: TRBV7-2; d_call: NA; j_call: TRBJ1-4; cdr3_aa: CASSSQEAINEKLFF; cdr3_nt: TGTGCCAGCAGCTCTCAGGAGGCAATTAATGAAAAACTGTTTTTT
clone_size: many; v_call: TRBV5-1; d_call: NA; j_call: TRBJ2-7; cdr3_aa: CASRTGLTVLPWEQYF; cdr3_nt: TGCGCCAGCAGGACCGGTTTAACAGTGCTCCCTTGGGAGCAGTACTTC
clone_size: NA; v_call: TRBV3-1; d_call: TRBD2; j_call: TRBJ2-4; cdr3_aa: CASSQGSGGVQNIRYF; cdr3_nt: TGTGCCAGCAGCCAAGGATCCGGGGGGGTACAAAACATTCGGTACTTC
clone_size: few; v_call: TRBV11-2; d_call: TRBD2; j_call: TRBJ2-2; cdr3_aa: CASSSGGGAGTGELFF; cdr3_nt: TGTGCCAGCAGTTCGGGCGGGGGAGCGGGCACCGGGGAGCTGTTTTTT
clone_size: many; v_call: TRBV9; d_call: NA; j_call: TRBJ2-1; cdr3_aa: CASSVGLANEQFF; cdr3_nt: TGTGCCAGCAGCGTTGGACTGGCCAATGAGCAGTTCTTC
clone_size: many; v_call: TRBV12-3/TRBV12-4; d_call: NA; j_call: TRBJ1-5; cdr3_aa: CASGTGPQPQHF; cdr3_nt: TGTGCCAGCGGAACAGGGCCTCAGCCCCAGCATTTT
clone_size: few; v_call: TRBV6-5; d_call: TRBD1; j_call: TRBJ2-5; cdr3_aa: CASSYSIGRDRQETQYF; cdr3_nt: TGTGCCAGCAGTTACTCGATAGGTAGGGACAGACAAGAGACCCAGTACTTC
clone_size: once; v_call: TRBV12-3/TRBV12-4; d_call: TRBD1; j_call: TRBJ1-5; cdr3_aa: CASSPTGGEPQHF; cdr3_nt: TGTGCCAGCAGTCCAACAGGGGGGGAGCCCCAGCATTTT
clone_size: many; v_call: TRBV6-1; d_call: NA; j_call: TRBJ1-3; cdr3_aa: CATSRRQRSSGNTIYF; cdr3_nt: TGTGCCACCTCACGTCGACAGCGATCCTCTGGAAACACCATATATTTT
clone_size: many; v_call: TRBV5-1; d_call: NA; j_call: TRBJ2-7; cdr3_aa: CASSLALSSYEQYF; cdr3_nt: TGCGCCAGCAGCTTGGCCCTCAGCTCCTACGAGCAGTACTTC